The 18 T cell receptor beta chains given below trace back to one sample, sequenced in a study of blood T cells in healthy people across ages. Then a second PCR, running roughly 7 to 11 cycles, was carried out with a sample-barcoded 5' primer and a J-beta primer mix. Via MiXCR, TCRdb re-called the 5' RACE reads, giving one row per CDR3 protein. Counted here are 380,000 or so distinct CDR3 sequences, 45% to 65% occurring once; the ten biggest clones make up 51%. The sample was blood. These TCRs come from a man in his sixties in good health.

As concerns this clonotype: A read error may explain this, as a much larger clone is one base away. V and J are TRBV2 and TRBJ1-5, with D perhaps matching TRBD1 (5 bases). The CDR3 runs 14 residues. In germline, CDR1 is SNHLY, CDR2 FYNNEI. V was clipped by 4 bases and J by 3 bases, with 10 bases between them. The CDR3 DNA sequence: TGTGCCAGCAGTGGGTTGGACATCAATCAGCCCCAGCATTTT. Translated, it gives CASSGLDINQPQHF. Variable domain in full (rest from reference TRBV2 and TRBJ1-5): EPEVTQTPSHQVTQMGQEVILRCVPISNHLYFYWYRQILGQKVEFLVSFYNNEISEKSEIFDDQFSVERPDGSNFTLKIRSTKLEDSAMYFCASSGLDINQPQHFGDGTRLSIL.

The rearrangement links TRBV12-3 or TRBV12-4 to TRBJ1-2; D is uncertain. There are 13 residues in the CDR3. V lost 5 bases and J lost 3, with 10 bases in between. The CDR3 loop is CASSPHGDYGYTF. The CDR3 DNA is TGTGCCAGCAGTCCCCACGGAGACTATGGCTACACCTTC.

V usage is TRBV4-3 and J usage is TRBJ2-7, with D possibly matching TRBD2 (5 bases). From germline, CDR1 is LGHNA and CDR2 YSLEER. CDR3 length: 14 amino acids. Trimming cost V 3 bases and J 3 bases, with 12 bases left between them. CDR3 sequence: CASSQAFGDYEQYF. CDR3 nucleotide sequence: TGCGCCAGCAGCCAGGCATTCGGGGACTACGAGCAGTACTTC.

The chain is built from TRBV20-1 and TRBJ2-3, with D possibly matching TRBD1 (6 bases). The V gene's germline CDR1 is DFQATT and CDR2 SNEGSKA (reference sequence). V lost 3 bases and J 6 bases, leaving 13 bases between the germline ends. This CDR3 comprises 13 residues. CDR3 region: CSARGTPQDTQYF. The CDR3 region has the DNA TGCAGTGCTAGGGGGACACCACAGGATACGCAGTATTTT.

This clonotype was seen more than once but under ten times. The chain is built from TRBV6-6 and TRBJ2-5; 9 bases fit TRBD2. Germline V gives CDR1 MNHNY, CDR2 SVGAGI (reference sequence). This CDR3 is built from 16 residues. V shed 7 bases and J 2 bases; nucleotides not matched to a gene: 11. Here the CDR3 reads CASIVSGLAQQETQYF. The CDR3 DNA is TGTGCCAGCATCGTGAGCGGACTAGCGCAACAAGAGACCCAGTACTTC.

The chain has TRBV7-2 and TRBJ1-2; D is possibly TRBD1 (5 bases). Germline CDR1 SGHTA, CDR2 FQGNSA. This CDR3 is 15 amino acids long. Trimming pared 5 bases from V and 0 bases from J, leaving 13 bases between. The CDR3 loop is CASSRDGLANYGYTF. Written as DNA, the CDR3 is TGTGCCAGCAGCCGGGACGGCCTAGCTAACTATGGCTACACCTTC.

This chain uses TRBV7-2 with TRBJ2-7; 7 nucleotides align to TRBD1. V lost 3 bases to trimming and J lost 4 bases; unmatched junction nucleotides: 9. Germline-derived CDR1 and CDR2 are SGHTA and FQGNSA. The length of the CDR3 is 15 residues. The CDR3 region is CASSFSQGLMYEQYF. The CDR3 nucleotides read TGTGCCAGCAGCTTCTCACAGGGGCTTATGTACGAGCAGTACTTC.

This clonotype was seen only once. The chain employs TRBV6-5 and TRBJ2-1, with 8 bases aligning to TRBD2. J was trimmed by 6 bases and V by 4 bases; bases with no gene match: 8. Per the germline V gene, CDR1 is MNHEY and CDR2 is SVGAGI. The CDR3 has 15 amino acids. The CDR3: CASSSVGTRVNEQFF. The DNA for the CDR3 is TGTGCCAGCAGTTCCGTGGGGACTAGGGTCAATGAGCAGTTCTTC.

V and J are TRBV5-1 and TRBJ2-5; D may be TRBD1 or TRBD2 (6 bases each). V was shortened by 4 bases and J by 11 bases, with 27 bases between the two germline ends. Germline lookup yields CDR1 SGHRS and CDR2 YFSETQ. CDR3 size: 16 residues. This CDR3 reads CASSAPGGGYDNEQYF. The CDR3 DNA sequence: TGCGCCAGCAGCGCACCCGGAGGGGGGTACGACAATGAGCAGTACTTC.

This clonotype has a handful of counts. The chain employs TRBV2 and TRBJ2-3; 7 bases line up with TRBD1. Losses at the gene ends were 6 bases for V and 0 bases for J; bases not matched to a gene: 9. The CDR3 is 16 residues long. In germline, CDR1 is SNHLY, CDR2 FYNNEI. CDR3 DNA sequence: TGTGCCAGCAGGGACCACAGGGGAGCGAGCACAGATACGCAGTATTTT. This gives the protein CASRDHRGASTDTQYF. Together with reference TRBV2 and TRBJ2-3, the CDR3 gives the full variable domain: EPEVTQTPSHQVTQMGQEVILRCVPISNHLYFYWYRQILGQKVEFLVSFYNNEISEKSEIFDDQFSVERPDGSNFTLKIRSTKLEDSAMYFCASRDHRGASTDTQYFGPGTRLTVL.

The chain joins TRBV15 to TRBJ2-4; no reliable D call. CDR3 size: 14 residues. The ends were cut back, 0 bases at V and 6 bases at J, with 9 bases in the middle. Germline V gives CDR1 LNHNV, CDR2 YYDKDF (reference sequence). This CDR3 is CATSRDVNGNIQYF. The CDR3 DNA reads TGTGCCACCAGCAGAGATGTTAACGGAAACATTCAGTACTTC.

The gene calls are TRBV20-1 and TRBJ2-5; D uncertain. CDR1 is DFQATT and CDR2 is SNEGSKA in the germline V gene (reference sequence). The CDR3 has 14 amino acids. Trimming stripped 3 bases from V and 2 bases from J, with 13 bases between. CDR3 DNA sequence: TGCAGTGCTAGTCTTGGGCAGGTTCAAGAGACCCAGTACTTC. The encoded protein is CSASLGQVQETQYF.

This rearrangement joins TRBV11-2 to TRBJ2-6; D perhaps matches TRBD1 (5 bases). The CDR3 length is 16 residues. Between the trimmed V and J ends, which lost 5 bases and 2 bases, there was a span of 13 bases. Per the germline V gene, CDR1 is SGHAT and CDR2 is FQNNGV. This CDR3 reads CASSHLVGAGANVLTF. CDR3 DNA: TGTGCCAGCAGCCATTTAGTAGGGGCTGGGGCCAACGTCCTGACTTTC.

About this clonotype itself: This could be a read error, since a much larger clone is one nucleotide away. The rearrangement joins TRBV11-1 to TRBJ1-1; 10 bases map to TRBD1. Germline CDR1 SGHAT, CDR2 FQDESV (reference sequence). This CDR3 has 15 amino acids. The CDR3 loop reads CASSLRGTGVTGAFF. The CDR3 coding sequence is TGTGCCAGCAGTTTACGTGGGACAGGGGTCACTGGAGCTTTCTTT. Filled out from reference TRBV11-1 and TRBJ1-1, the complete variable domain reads EAEVAQSPRYKITEKSQAVAFWCDPISGHATLYWYRQILGQGPELLVQFQDESVVDDSQLPKDRFSAERLKGVDSTLKIQPAELGDSAMYLCASSLRGTGVTGAFFGQGTRLTVV.

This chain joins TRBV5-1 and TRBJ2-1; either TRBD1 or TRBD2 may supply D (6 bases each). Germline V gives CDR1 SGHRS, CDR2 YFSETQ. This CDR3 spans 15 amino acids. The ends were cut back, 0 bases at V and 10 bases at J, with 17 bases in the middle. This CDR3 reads CASSLVGGSGVEQFF. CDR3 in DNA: TGCGCCAGCAGCTTGGTGGGGGGCAGTGGGGTAGAGCAGTTCTTC.

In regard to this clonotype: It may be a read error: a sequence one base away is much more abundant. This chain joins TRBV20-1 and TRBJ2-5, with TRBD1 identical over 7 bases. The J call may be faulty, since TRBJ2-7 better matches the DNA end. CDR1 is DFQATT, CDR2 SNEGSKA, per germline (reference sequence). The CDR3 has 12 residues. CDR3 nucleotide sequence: TGCAGCGGGCGACAGGGACCCTACGAGCAGTACGTC. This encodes CSGRQGPYEQYV.

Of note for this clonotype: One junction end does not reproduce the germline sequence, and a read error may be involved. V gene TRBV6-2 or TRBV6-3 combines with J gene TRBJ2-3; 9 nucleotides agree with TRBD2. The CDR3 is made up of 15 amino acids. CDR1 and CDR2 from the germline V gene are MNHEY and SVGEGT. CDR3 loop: CASSLSGTSTDTLYF. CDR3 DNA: TGTGCCAGCAGCCTTAGCGGGACTAGCACAGATACGCTGTATTTT.

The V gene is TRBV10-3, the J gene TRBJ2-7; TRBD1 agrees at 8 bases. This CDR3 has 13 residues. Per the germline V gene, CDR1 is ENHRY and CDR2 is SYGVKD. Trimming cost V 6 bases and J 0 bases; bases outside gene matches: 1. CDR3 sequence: CAISGTGSYEQYF. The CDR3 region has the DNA TGTGCCATCAGCGGGACAGGCTCCTACGAGCAGTACTTC.